This T cell receptor beta chain emerged from a study of T cell changes during pregnancy in multiple sclerosis. V was clipped by 4 bases and J by 4 bases; unmatched bases: 7. Germline values: CDR1 SGDLS, CDR2 YYNGEE. The length of the CDR3 is 15 residues. This clone was seen just once. Produced via immunoSEQ multiplex PCR; TCRdb's table is partial and in-frame only. The sample includes around 72,000 clones, 90% to 95% of them seen just once. The source material was CD4+ T cells from peripheral blood mononuclear cells, sampled before pregnancy. This receptor was identified in a female donor with multiple sclerosis, enrolled in a pregnancy study. J is TRBJ2-1 and V is TRBV9; 8 nucleotides agree with TRBD1. The chain's CDR3 is CASSPMGQDYNEQFF. CDR3 nucleotides: TGTGCCAGCAGCCCGATGGGACAGGATTACAATGAGCAGTTCTTC.